The 4 T cell receptor beta chains given below trace back to one sample, sequenced in a study of early T cells in non-severe SARS-CoV-2 infection. TCRdb recomputed calls from the 5' RACE reads with MiXCR, one row per CDR3 protein. The data show 65,000 to 95,000 distinct CDR3 sequences, 5% seen once. The source material was whole blood, sampled at baseline. Every receptor here comes from an adult who was a healthcare worker with PCR-confirmed SARS-CoV-2 infection or an uninfected control (not recorded which).

This clonotype has a count of ten or more. The chain recombines TRBV21-1 with TRBJ2-7. TRBV21-1 has pseudogene status. This CDR3 is built from 11 residues. CDR3 sequence: CASSRLYEQYF. CDR3 sequence (DNA): TGTGCCAGCAGCAGACTTTACGAGCAGTACTTC.

The V and J genes are TRBV5-1 and TRBJ2-4; D perhaps matches TRBD2 (5 bases). V was cut by 0 bases and J by 0 bases, with 13 bases left in between. CDR3 length: 17 amino acids. Germline V lookup: CDR1 SGHRS, CDR2 YFSETQ. DNA for the CDR3: TGCGCCAGCAGCTTGGCCGGGGTAGCGCTAGCCAAAAACATTCAGTACTTC. Protein product: CASSLAGVALAKNIQYF.

This clonotype came up many times. The rearrangement joins TRBV7-9 to TRBJ2-3, with no clear D. Per germline, CDR1 SEHNR and CDR2 FQNEAQ (reference sequence). CDR3 length equals 14 residues. The V end was cut by 2 bases, the J end by 8 bases, with 14 bases between. CDR3 coding DNA: TGTGCCAGCAGCTTATCCGGCCTAAACCTTACGCAGTATTTT. Translated, it gives CASSLSGLNLTQYF.

This clonotype was seen repeatedly, ten times or more. The chain recombines TRBV27 with TRBJ1-2; 10 nucleotides align to TRBD1. CDR3 length: 15 residues. V lost 5 bases, J lost 4 bases, and 7 bases stayed unmatched. CDR1 MNHEY and CDR2 SMNVEV come from the germline V gene (reference sequence). CDR3 residues: CASSPGTGEFYGYTF. In DNA form, the CDR3 reads TGTGCCAGCAGTCCCGGGACAGGGGAATTCTATGGCTACACCTTC.